The clone carrying this T cell receptor beta chain came up a few times. An end of the junction does not agree with germline; a read error may underlie this. This sample is part of a study of blood T cells in healthy people across ages. Germline V gene sequence: CDR1 SEHNR, CDR2 FQNEAQ (reference sequence). This CDR3 has 14 residues. PCR was performed a second time for 7 to 11 cycles using a sample-barcoded 5' primer and a J-beta primer mix. Each CDR3 protein gets one entry after TCRdb re-called the 5' RACE reads with MiXCR. The data hold over 950,000 distinct CDR3 sequences, with more than 30% observed a single time.

The sample was blood. This chain joins TRBV7-9 and TRBJ2-5; D gene unclear. The end of the DNA is better explained by TRBJ2-7, so the J call may be wrong. The source of this sequence is a young man in good health. Written as DNA, the CDR3 is TGTGCCGGCAGCTTAGACAACAGCTTGCGCGAGCAGTACTTC. Translating it yields CAGSLDNSLREQYF.